Following are 14 T cell receptor beta chains from one sample sequenced in a study of long-term antiretroviral therapy in people with HIV. The assay used was immunoSEQ (version v3.0), run at survey level. Sequenced by immunoSEQ multiplex PCR; TCRdb stores in-frame clones only, minus some. The table shows approximately 30,000 clones, with about 85% occurring only once. The specimen was unsorted PBMCs, collected 1.9 years after starting antiretroviral therapy. All receptors derive from a man between 18 and 29 years old with HIV.

This clone was found a few times. The V call is TRBV5-5, the J call TRBJ2-4; unclear D gene. This CDR3 contains 14 residues. Trimming stripped 0 bases from V and 0 bases from J, with 4 bases between. Germline V gene sequence: CDR1 SGHKS, CDR2 YYEKEE (reference sequence). CDR3 amino acids: CASSLAVAKNIQYF. The CDR3 DNA sequence: TGTGCCAGCAGCTTGGCGGTAGCCAAAAACATTCAGTACTTC. The full variable domain, with the rest looked up from reference TRBV5-5 and TRBJ2-4, is DAGVTQSPTHLIKTRGQQVTLRCSPISGHKSVSWYQQVLGQGPQFIFQYYEKEERGRGNFPDRFSARQFPNYSSELNVNALLLGDSALYLCASSLAVAKNIQYFGAGTRLSVL.

V gene TRBV5-1 combines with J gene TRBJ1-3; no clear D gene. Trimming stripped 1 base from V and 4 bases from J, with 24 bases between. The CDR3 consists of 19 residues. CDR1 and CDR2 from the germline V gene are SGHRS and YFSETQ. The CDR3 DNA sequence: TGCGCCAGCAGCTTGTTACCCGGCCTGAGGCAGGTCGCCGGAAACACCATATATTTT. Its translation: CASSLLPGLRQVAGNTIYF.

The rearrangement uses TRBV15 and TRBJ1-5; D is unclear. The CDR3 totals 13 residues. CDR1 and CDR2 (germline): LNHNV, YYDKDF (reference sequence). Trimming left V 8 bases short and J 5 bases short, with 13 bases between. The CDR3 nucleotides read TGTGCCACCGCCCCGCGGTCCCATCAGCCCCAGCATTTT. Residues: CATAPRSHQPQHF.

V gene TRBV6-5 combines with J gene TRBJ2-3; D not resolved. The CDR3 is 14 residues long. Germline-derived CDR1 and CDR2 are MNHEY and SVGAGI. The germline V and J ends were trimmed by 7 bases and 2 bases, with 13 bases remaining between them. The CDR3: CASIFTPATDTQYF. CDR3 coding DNA: TGTGCCAGCATCTTCACACCCGCCACAGATACGCAGTATTTT.

This chain links TRBV2 with TRBJ2-3; 7 nucleotides line up with TRBD2. The CDR3 covers 14 residues. The germline V gene has CDR1 SNHLY and CDR2 FYNNEI. The trim removed 3 bases at V and 5 bases at J, leaving 5 bases unmatched. DNA for the CDR3: TGTGCCAGCAGTGAGCTCAGCGGGGTAGATACGCAGTATTTT. Protein: CASSELSGVDTQYF.

V gene TRBV5-4 combines with J gene TRBJ1-2, with D possibly matching TRBD1 (6 bases). Between the trimmed V and J ends, which lost 0 bases and 8 bases, there was a span of 17 bases. The germline V gene has CDR1 SGHNT and CDR2 YYREEE (reference sequence). This CDR3 is 15 amino acids long. In nucleotides, the CDR3 is TGTGCCAGCAGCTTGGGGCTAGAGGGGGAAAAAGGCTACACCTTC. This sequence encodes CASSLGLEGEKGYTF.

The V gene is TRBV7-6, the J gene TRBJ1-4, with D tentatively TRBD1 (5 bases). The CDR3 spans 15 residues. Germline loops: CDR1 SGHVS, CDR2 FNYEAQ. V lost 5 bases and J lost 8, with 18 bases in between. The CDR3 nucleotides are TGTGCCAGCAGCGACACCGGGACCGGGAGGGAAAAACTGTTTTTT. Translating gives CASSDTGTGREKLFF. Using reference TRBV7-6 and TRBJ1-4 for the parts outside the CDR3, the full variable domain is GAGVSQSPRYKVTKRGQDVALRCDPISGHVSLYWYRQALGQGPEFLTYFNYEAQQDKSGLPNDRFSAERPEGSISTLTIQRTEQRDSAMYRCASSDTGTGREKLFFGSGTQLSVL.

The chain combines TRBV4-1 with TRBJ1-5; 7 positions agree with TRBD1. Unmatched junction bases numbered 14, after V lost 2 bases and J lost 4 bases. This CDR3 is built from 18 residues. Germline V gene lookup returns CDR1 MGHRA and CDR2 YSYEKL. This CDR3 is CASSQNAKGAGGNQPQHF. CDR3 coding DNA: TGCGCCAGCAGCCAAAATGCCAAGGGGGCCGGAGGTAATCAGCCCCAGCATTTT.

V gene TRBV6-4 combines with J gene TRBJ1-2; D is unclear. Germline CDR1 MRHNA, CDR2 SNTAGT. This CDR3 has 15 residues. V lost 3 bases, J lost 4 bases, and 15 bases lay in between. The CDR3 is CASSDTALSGYGYTF. The CDR3 DNA is TGTGCCAGCAGTGATACGGCTCTCTCCGGCTATGGCTACACCTTC.

This clone was picked up one time. The rearrangement joins TRBV18 to TRBJ1-3; D is unresolved. CDR3 length equals 16 residues. CDR1 and CDR2 from the germline V gene are KGHSH and LQKENI. Between the trimmed V and J ends, which lost 0 bases and 0 bases, there was a span of 9 bases. CDR3: CASSPPAGLSGNTIYF. CDR3 bases: TGTGCCAGCTCACCACCGGCCGGCCTCTCTGGAAACACCATATATTTT. Full variable domain (rest looked up from reference TRBV18 and TRBJ1-3): NAGVMQNPRHLVRRRGQEARLRCSPMKGHSHVYWYRQLPEEGLKFMVYLQKENIIDESGMPKERFSAEFPKEGPSILRIQQVVRGDSAAYFCASSPPAGLSGNTIYFGEGSWLTVV.

V gene TRBV9 combines with J gene TRBJ2-5; D perhaps matches TRBD2 (5 bases). The CDR3 covers 15 residues. The germline V gene encodes CDR1 SGDLS and CDR2 YYNGEE. V was trimmed by 0 bases and J by 1 base, leaving 10 bases between them. The chain's CDR3 is CASSVATLAQETQYF. CDR3 in DNA: TGTGCCAGCAGCGTAGCAACCCTAGCCCAAGAGACCCAGTACTTC.

This clone was picked up one time. The chain combines TRBV10-3 with TRBJ2-3, with D tentatively TRBD1 or TRBD2 (5 bases each). The germline V and J ends were trimmed by 6 bases and 3 bases, with 13 bases remaining between them. The CDR3 spans 14 residues. CDR1 ENHRY and CDR2 SYGVKD come from the germline V gene. CDR3 sequence (DNA): TGTGCCATCAGATGGGACGGGGTAACAGATACGCAGTATTTT. Translation: CAIRWDGVTDTQYF.

The chain is built from TRBV10-3 and TRBJ1-1; D ambiguous. CDR3 length equals 11 residues. V was clipped by 6 bases and J by 5 bases, with 7 bases between them. The germline V gene has CDR1 ENHRY and CDR2 SYGVKD. The CDR3 reads CAISLGTEAFF. The DNA for the CDR3 is TGTGCCATCAGCTTAGGAACTGAAGCTTTCTTT.

A few counts support this clone. V usage is TRBV30 and J usage is TRBJ1-6; D ambiguous. V gave up 3 bases and J gave up 13 bases, with 25 bases separating them. CDR1 and CDR2 from the germline V gene are GTSNPN and SVGIG (reference sequence). CDR3 length: 16 amino acids. CDR3 bases: TGTGCCTGGAGGGGTCCTTCGGCCCAATCGTATGGGCCCCTCCACTTT. Encoded protein: CAWRGPSAQSYGPLHF. The full variable domain, rest sourced from reference TRBV30 and TRBJ1-6, is SQTIHQWPATLVQPVGSPLSLECTVEGTSNPNLYWYRQAAGRGLQLLFYSVGIGQISSEVPQNLSASRPQDRQFILSSKKLLLSDSGFYLCAWRGPSAQSYGPLHFGNGTRLTVT.